The 2 T cell receptor beta chains given below trace back to one sample, sequenced in a study of shared clonotypes between healthy human individuals. Clones were read by immunoSEQ multiplex PCR, and TCRdb kept only the in-frame ones, dropping some. This table has some 2,400,000 clones, under 97% appearing once. The sequencing input was naive CD4+ T cells sorted from blood. Subset indicated: CD45RA+ positively selected. The receptors shown here come from a man aged 18 to 29 in good health.

This chain uses TRBV30 with TRBJ2-7; a possible D gene is TRBD2 (6 bases). Germline V gene lookup returns CDR1 GTSNPN and CDR2 SVGIG (reference sequence). This CDR3 is built from 12 residues. Trimming shortened V by 1 base and J by 7 bases, and 11 bases separated the two germline ends. The CDR3 DNA reads TGTGCCTGGAGTGCTGTGGCGGGGGAGCAGTACTTC. This gives the protein CAWSAVAGEQYF.

The V and J genes are TRBV28 and TRBJ2-1, with TRBD2 matching over 10 bases. Germline-derived CDR1 and CDR2 are MDHEN and SYDVKM. Trimming removed 4 bases from V and 5 bases from J; junction bases left unmatched: 5. This CDR3 has 15 amino acids. CDR3 nucleotide sequence: TGTGCCAGCAGTTCGCACGGACTAGCGGACAATGAGCAGTTCTTC. As protein: CASSSHGLADNEQFF. Full variable domain (rest looked up from reference TRBV28 and TRBJ2-1): DVKVTQSSRYLVKRTGEKVFLECVQDMDHENMFWYRQDPGLGLRLIYFSYDVKMKEKGDIPEGYSVSREKKERFSLILESASTNQTSMYLCASSSHGLADNEQFFGPGTRLTVL.